The clone carrying this T cell receptor beta chain was seen just once. This sample was included in a study of blood T cell repertoires in COVID-19. Study overall: Some COVID-19 samples were acute and others convalescent; all came from the United States, Italy and Spain. Sources were T cells, B-cell-depleted T cells, or PBMCs; the material itself was cDNA or gDNA.

Germline V gene data show CDR1 as LGHNT and CDR2 as FRNRAP. V was shortened by 1 base and J by 2 bases, with 13 bases between the two germline ends. This CDR3 region has 16 residues. As originally analysed: From reference gene primer amplification, estimates of nucleated cell counts were derived. Sequenced by immunoSEQ multiplex PCR; TCRdb stores in-frame clones only, minus some. The DNA was the basis for D and trimming; V, J and clone size are from that table. Of around 200,000 clones in the sample, 80% to 90% were seen once. The V gene is TRBV12-5, the J gene TRBJ2-3; D uncertain. Sequencing was performed on peripheral blood. The source of this sequence is a man older than 75 with acute or convalescent COVID-19. This chain's CDR3 is CASGLALAAPTDTQYF. The CDR3 nucleotides are TGTGCTAGTGGTTTGGCCCTGGCCGCTCCCACAGATACGCAGTATTTT.